The 29 T cell receptor beta chains in this list originate from one sample, sequenced in a study of blood T cell repertoires in COVID-19. The protocol was immunoSEQ multiplex PCR, while the TCRdb copy is restricted to in-frame clones and leaves out a portion. The data hold about 32,000 clones, with about 86% observed a single time. The sequencing input was peripheral blood. The source is a woman older than 75 with active or convalescent COVID-19.

V usage is TRBV5-1 and J usage is TRBJ2-3; D uncertain. The V end lost 0 bases, the J end lost 4 bases, and 6 bases lay between the germline ends. CDR1 and CDR2 from the germline V gene are SGHRS and YFSETQ. This CDR3 spans 13 amino acids. The CDR3 DNA follows: TGCGCCAGCAGCTTGGATGGCCCAGATACGCAGTATTTT. Protein: CASSLDGPDTQYF. The full variable domain, with the rest looked up from reference TRBV5-1 and TRBJ2-3, is KAGVTQTPRYLIKTRGQQVTLSCSPISGHRSVSWYQQTPGQGLQFLFEYFSETQRNKGNFPGRFSGRQFSNSRSEMNVSTLELGDSALYLCASSLDGPDTQYFGPGTRLTVL.

The table lists this clone with a count of one. This chain connects TRBV5-1 to TRBJ2-1; TRBD2 aligns across 8 bases. This CDR3 is built from 17 residues. After removal of 0 bases from V and 6 bases from J, the junction contained 11 bases not matched to a gene. CDR1 and CDR2 from the germline V gene are SGHRS and YFSETQ. The CDR3: CASSLGASGYVVNEQFF. For the CDR3, the DNA is TGCGCCAGCAGCTTGGGTGCTAGCGGGTATGTGGTCAATGAGCAGTTCTTC. Complete variable domain (other parts from reference TRBV5-1 and TRBJ2-1): KAGVTQTPRYLIKTRGQQVTLSCSPISGHRSVSWYQQTPGQGLQFLFEYFSETQRNKGNFPGRFSGRQFSNSRSEMNVSTLELGDSALYLCASSLGASGYVVNEQFFGPGTRLTVL.

The J gene is TRBJ2-3, the V gene TRBV29-1; TRBD1 agrees at 8 bases. CDR3 length: 17 residues. V lost 5 bases to trimming and J lost 0 bases; unmatched junction nucleotides: 13. The V gene's germline CDR1 is SQVTM and CDR2 ANQGSEA. CDR3 coding DNA: TGCAGCGTTAGCAGGGGGCGCGGGCGGGCAAGCACAGATACGCAGTATTTT. Encoded protein: CSVSRGRGRASTDTQYF.

The chain recombines TRBV29-1 with TRBJ2-1, with TRBD1 matching over 9 bases. V trimming: 5 bases; J trimming: 0 bases; junction bases outside the gene matches: 5. CDR3 length equals 15 residues. Germline assignment: CDR1 SQVTM and CDR2 ANQGSEA. CDR3 sequence: CSVRGQGFSYNEQFF. The CDR3 DNA is TGCAGCGTTCGGGGACAGGGTTTCTCCTACAATGAGCAGTTCTTC.

The genes are TRBV5-1 and TRBJ2-1; 16 bases line up with TRBD2. The V segment lost 4 bases and the J segment 6 bases; nucleotides outside the gene matches: 4. CDR1 and CDR2 (germline): SGHRS, YFSETQ. The CDR3 contains 16 residues. This CDR3 is CASSPGTSGGVNEQFF. Here the CDR3 DNA reads TGCGCCAGCAGCCCAGGGACTAGCGGGGGGGTCAATGAGCAGTTCTTC. The variable domain in full, with the rest retrieved from reference TRBV5-1 and TRBJ2-1, is KAGVTQTPRYLIKTRGQQVTLSCSPISGHRSVSWYQQTPGQGLQFLFEYFSETQRNKGNFPGRFSGRQFSNSRSEMNVSTLELGDSALYLCASSPGTSGGVNEQFFGPGTRLTVL.

This chain joins TRBV2 and TRBJ2-5, with TRBD2 as a possible D gene (6 bases). Per germline, CDR1 SNHLY and CDR2 FYNNEI. Trimming stripped 10 bases from V and 3 bases from J, with 21 bases between. This CDR3 spans 15 amino acids. Here the CDR3 reads CATTTPLAPKETQYF. CDR3 nucleotides: TGTGCCACCACCACCCCCCTAGCGCCGAAAGAGACCCAGTACTTC.

The chain couples TRBV7-2 to TRBJ2-7; 7 nucleotides agree with TRBD1. The trim removed 1 base at V and 6 bases at J, leaving 9 bases unmatched. Germline V gene sequence: CDR1 SGHTA, CDR2 FQGNSA. This CDR3 has 15 residues. This CDR3 reads CASSLESGQPFEQYF. DNA for the CDR3: TGTGCCAGCAGCTTAGAGTCGGGACAGCCTTTCGAGCAGTACTTC.

The CDR3 here is CAGRRGSRSNNEKLFF. DNA for the CDR3: TGCGCCGGCCGACGGGGATCTCGGTCGAATAATGAAAAACTGTTTTTT. This sequence joins TRBV4-1 and TRBJ1-4; no clear D gene. Germline V lookup: CDR1 MGHRA, CDR2 YSYEKL. The V end was cut by 11 bases, the J end by 4 bases, with 23 bases between. The CDR3 covers 16 residues.

V usage is TRBV29-1 and J usage is TRBJ2-6, with unresolved D. V was shortened by 5 bases and J by 0 bases, with 5 bases between the two germline ends. In germline, CDR1 is SQVTM, CDR2 ANQGSEA. The CDR3 spans 13 residues. CDR3 region: CSVRSSGANVLTF. As DNA, the CDR3 is TGCAGCGTTAGGAGCTCTGGGGCCAACGTCCTGACTTTC.

The chain's CDR3 is CATSDLGGNYGYTF. In DNA form, the CDR3 reads TGTGCCACCAGTGATTTAGGCGGGAACTATGGCTACACCTTC. This rearrangement joins TRBV24-1 to TRBJ1-2, with D unresolved. CDR3 size: 14 residues. Germline values: CDR1 KGHDR, CDR2 SFDVKD. V shed 1 base and J shed 2 bases, with 7 bases lying between them.

V usage is TRBV7-2 and J usage is TRBJ2-1, with D possibly being TRBD2 (5 bases). With 3 bases removed from V and 3 bases from J, the gap between germline ends came to 6 bases. The length of the CDR3 is 13 residues. Germline assignment: CDR1 SGHTA and CDR2 FQGNSA. The DNA for the CDR3 is TGTGCCAGCAGCTTGGACTTCTACAATGAGCAGTTCTTC. Residues: CASSLDFYNEQFF. Full variable domain (rest looked up from reference TRBV7-2 and TRBJ2-1): GAGVSQSPSNKVTEKGKDVELRCDPISGHTALYWYRQSLGQGLEFLIYFQGNSAPDKSGLPSDRFSAERTGGSVSTLTIQRTQQEDSAVYLCASSLDFYNEQFFGPGTRLTVL.

The rearrangement links TRBV6-2 or TRBV6-3 to TRBJ2-5; 7 bases match TRBD1. The V segment lost 5 bases and the J segment 1 base; nucleotides outside the gene matches: 10. The V gene's germline CDR1 is MNHEY and CDR2 SVGEGT. CDR3 length: 16 residues. The CDR3 is CASSNTQQGTQETQYF. In DNA, the CDR3 is TGTGCCAGCAGTAACACTCAACAGGGGACCCAAGAGACCCAGTACTTC.

This clone was picked up one time. V usage is TRBV2 and J usage is TRBJ1-1, with no clear D. The CDR3 totals 11 residues. Trimming left V 8 bases short and J 2 bases short, with 6 bases between. Germline V CDR1 and CDR2: SNHLY, FYNNEI. The CDR3 region is CASLVNTEAFF. The CDR3 DNA reads as TGTGCCAGCCTAGTTAACACTGAAGCTTTCTTT.

This chain joins TRBV6-6 and TRBJ2-3; D may be TRBD2 (6 bases). Trimming pared 7 bases from V and 6 bases from J, leaving 23 bases between. This CDR3 has 16 residues. Germline V gene sequence: CDR1 MNHNY, CDR2 SVGAGI (reference sequence). CDR3 residues: CASTGTRDFGTDTQYF. The CDR3 DNA reads as TGTGCCAGCACCGGAACGCGGGACTTCGGTACGGATACGCAGTATTTT.

The V gene is TRBV5-5, the J gene TRBJ2-1; 14 nucleotides agree with TRBD2. Unmatched junction bases numbered 1, after V lost 4 bases and J lost 7 bases. This CDR3 has 14 residues. The germline gives CDR1 SGHKS, CDR2 YYEKEE (reference sequence). The CDR3 loop reads CASSRTSGGNEQFF. DNA of the CDR3: TGTGCCAGCAGCCGGACTAGCGGGGGGAATGAGCAGTTCTTC.

The rearrangement joins TRBV5-6 to TRBJ2-1; TRBD2 agrees at 7 bases. V dropped 7 bases and J dropped 5; count of bases not matched to a gene: 12. Germline V gene sequence: CDR1 SGHDT, CDR2 YYEEEE. The CDR3 contains 15 residues. DNA of the CDR3: TGTGCCAGCGATTTCTCTTTTGGGGGGGACAATGAGCAGTTCTTC. The encoded protein is CASDFSFGGDNEQFF.

This chain uses TRBV20-1 with TRBJ2-3; TRBD2 agrees at 7 bases. This CDR3 is 15 amino acids long. J gave up 2 bases and V 3 bases, and 8 bases lay outside the gene matches. The germline V gene has CDR1 DFQATT and CDR2 SNEGSKA (reference sequence). The DNA of the CDR3 is TGCAGTGCTAGTAGCCTAGCGGATTCCACAGATACGCAGTATTTT. Protein: CSASSLADSTDTQYF.

The chain has TRBV7-8 and TRBJ2-3, with D unresolved. Germline lookup yields CDR1 SGHVS and CDR2 FQNEAQ. This CDR3 is 15 amino acids long. With 5 bases removed from V and 6 bases from J, the gap between germline ends came to 18 bases. The CDR3 DNA sequence: TGTGCCAGCAGCCCCGCCTACCAGCCCGGGGATACGCAGTATTTT. It codes for CASSPAYQPGDTQYF.

V usage is TRBV5-1 and J usage is TRBJ2-5; 11 bases agree with TRBD1. Germline trimming cut 3 bases from V and 5 bases from J; bases unmatched to any gene: 6. Germline CDR1 reads SGHRS; CDR2 reads YFSETQ. This CDR3 region has 15 residues. CDR3 sequence (DNA): TGCGCCAGCAGCTCCCCGGGACAGGGGGGGGAGACCCAGTACTTC. This codes for CASSSPGQGGETQYF.

This clone has a handful of counts. The chain uses TRBV5-4 and TRBJ2-7; 7 bases map to TRBD2. Germline V gene lookup returns CDR1 SGHNT and CDR2 YYREEE (reference sequence). The CDR3 has 16 amino acids. After removal of 0 bases from V and 4 bases from J, the junction contained 10 bases not matched to a gene. CDR3 in amino acids: CASSLAGGRVGYEQYF. The CDR3, as DNA: TGTGCCAGCAGCTTGGCGGGGGGACGGGTAGGTTACGAGCAGTACTTC.

The genes are TRBV5-1 and TRBJ1-2; the D gene is possibly TRBD1 (6 bases). This CDR3 contains 12 residues. The V end was cut by 4 bases, the J end by 6 bases, with 10 bases between. The V gene's germline CDR1 is SGHRS and CDR2 YFSETQ. CDR3 DNA: TGCGCCAGCAGCCCACAGGGAAATGGCTACACCTTC. This codes for CASSPQGNGYTF.

The V call is TRBV6-2 or TRBV6-3, the J call TRBJ2-5; TRBD2 aligns across 11 bases. The V gene's germline CDR1 is MNHEY and CDR2 SVGEGT. Trimming at V came to 5 bases and at J to 5 bases, leaving 4 bases not matched to a gene. The CDR3 extends over 14 amino acids. In nucleotides, the CDR3 is TGTGCCAGCAGTCGCTCTAGCGGGAGGGAGACCCAGTACTTC. This gives the protein CASSRSSGRETQYF.

The rearrangement joins TRBV28 to TRBJ2-1, with TRBD2 matching 10 bases. The ends lost 3 bases at V and 8 bases at J; junction bases unmatched: 4. The V gene's germline CDR1 is MDHEN and CDR2 SYDVKM. CDR3 length: 14 residues. Here the CDR3 reads CASSFEGLAHEQFF. DNA for the CDR3: TGTGCCAGCAGTTTTGAGGGACTAGCGCATGAGCAGTTCTTC.

This chain uses TRBV19 with TRBJ2-1, with 8 bases fitting TRBD2. Germline CDR1 reads LNHDA; CDR2 reads SQIVND (reference sequence). The J segment lost 0 bases and the V segment lost 4 bases, leaving 17 bases of the junction unmatched. The CDR3 has 20 amino acids. This CDR3 reads CASSNPIPGAGETSYNEQFF. CDR3 nucleotide sequence: TGTGCCAGTAGTAACCCGATCCCGGGAGCGGGAGAAACCTCCTACAATGAGCAGTTCTTC. The full variable domain, rest sourced from reference TRBV19 and TRBJ2-1, is DGGITQSPKYLFRKEGQNVTLSCEQNLNHDAMYWYRQDPGQGLRLIYYSQIVNDFQKGDIAEGYSVSREKKESFPLTVTSAQKNPTAFYLCASSNPIPGAGETSYNEQFFGPGTRLTVL.

V usage is TRBV11-2 and J usage is TRBJ2-7; 9 nucleotides match TRBD1. This CDR3 has 15 amino acids. Germline lookup yields CDR1 SGHAT and CDR2 FQNNGV. The junction had 8 bases not matched to a gene; V was cut back by 5 bases and J by 3 bases. CDR3: CASSASTGGVYEQYF. The DNA for the CDR3 is TGTGCCAGCAGCGCATCGACAGGGGGGGTCTACGAGCAGTACTTC.

The genes are TRBV28 and TRBJ1-4, with D hard to call. The V end was cut by 4 bases, the J end by 0 bases, with 12 bases between. Germline V lookup: CDR1 MDHEN, CDR2 SYDVKM. The CDR3 consists of 16 residues. CDR3 in amino acids: CASSSLTQATNEKLFF. CDR3 coding DNA: TGTGCCAGCAGTTCCCTAACCCAGGCAACTAATGAAAAACTGTTTTTT.

This rearrangement joins TRBV21-1 to TRBJ2-7; the table calls TRBD1, which could not be checked here. TRBV21-1 is designated a pseudogene. There are 17 residues in the CDR3. This CDR3 reads CASSPKQGDPFSYEQYF. Written as DNA, the CDR3 is TGTGCCAGCAGCCCGAAACAGGGGGACCCCTTTTCCTACGAGCAGTACTTC.

The chain employs TRBV20-1 and TRBJ2-3; D gene ambiguous. The CDR3 runs 11 residues. The ends were cut back, 5 bases at V and 0 bases at J, with 3 bases in the middle. Germline loops: CDR1 DFQATT, CDR2 SNEGSKA (reference sequence). The CDR3 nucleotides are TGCAGTGCTCCTAGCACAGATACGCAGTATTTT. Protein sequence: CSAPSTDTQYF.

In its sample, this clone was seen once. The gene calls are TRBV12-3 or TRBV12-4 and TRBJ1-2; D not certain. This CDR3 has 13 residues. Trimming removed 3 bases from V and 4 bases from J, with 9 bases in between. The DNA of the CDR3 is TGTGCCAGCAGTTTTGGGCCAACCTATGGCTACACCTTC. Translating gives CASSFGPTYGYTF.